This TCR beta chain appears in the sequencing data of a study of breast tumors, draining lymph nodes, adjacent tissues. The CDR3 totals 12 residues. Germline V lookup: CDR1 DFQATT, CDR2 SNEGSKA (reference sequence). V lost 6 bases, J lost 5 bases, and 6 bases stayed unmatched. TCRdb reprocessed the multiplex PCR reads via MiXCR and lists one record per CDR3 protein. The sample has over 60,000 distinct CDR3 sequences, around 52% seen once. General study points: Compared with lymph nodes, tumors were less diverse; compared with nontumor tissue, more. Luminal-like breast cancer showed significantly greater tumor-nontumor repertoire similarity than basal-like breast cancer did. Data only fit, rather than demonstrated, lymph node origin of most tumor T cells.

Concerning this clonotype itself: Its antigen remains unknown.

The chain employs TRBV20-1 and TRBJ2-7, with TRBD2 matching over 8 bases. This clonotype was sampled from a female donor with breast cancer. Some clones in this sample may be carry-over from other donors' samples. The source material was breast tumor tissue. This CDR3 is CSAIGREHEQYF. As DNA, the CDR3 is TGCAGTGCCATCGGGAGGGAACACGAGCAGTACTTC.